A single sample is the source of the 5 T cell receptor beta chains below, sequenced in a study of tumor-infiltrating lymphocytes in primary liver carcinoma. Unsorted bulk tissue (about 18-30 mg) underwent RNA and DNA co-extraction. From roughly 0.5 ug total RNA, TCR beta cDNA was generated with a primer in the constant region. TCR beta libraries came from three nested multiplex PCR rounds using slightly modified ARM-PCR. The first two PCR rounds, around 11 cycles each, used TRBV1-TRBV30 forward primers and a C-beta reverse primer. One entry per CDR3 protein, called by TCRdb with MiXCR from the multiplex PCR reads. The profile shows more than 55,000 distinct CDR3 sequences, roughly 70% of them singletons. The sample comprised liver tumor tissue from sampling region 2. Indicated subset: tumor region T2, inferior pole. Receptors were obtained from a man in his forties with primary liver carcinoma and hepatitis B virus infection.

This chain joins TRBV5-5 and TRBJ2-7; 8 bases match TRBD1. Trimming at V came to 2 bases and at J to 3 bases, leaving 7 bases not matched to a gene. The CDR3 is 15 amino acids. Germline V gene lookup returns CDR1 SGHKS and CDR2 YYEKEE (reference sequence). The CDR3: CASSFQGTGVYEQYF. The CDR3 DNA is TGTGCCAGCAGCTTTCAGGGGACAGGAGTCTACGAGCAGTACTTC. The full variable domain, rest sourced from reference TRBV5-5 and TRBJ2-7, is DAGVTQSPTHLIKTRGQQVTLRCSPISGHKSVSWYQQVLGQGPQFIFQYYEKEERGRGNFPDRFSARQFPNYSSELNVNALLLGDSALYLCASSFQGTGVYEQYFGPGTRLTVT.

On this clonotype: Sequence at one end of the junction differs from germline and may be a read error. The chain combines TRBV5-6 with TRBJ2-3; TRBD2 might be the D (5 bases). This CDR3 is 16 amino acids long. The germline CDR1 and CDR2 sequences are SGHDT and YYEEEE. In nucleotides, the CDR3 is TGTGCCAGCAGTCCGGGTCGAGGGTCGGGCACTGATACGCAGTATTTT. Translating it yields CASSPGRGSGTDTQYF.

For this clonotype: Given a much more abundant clone one base away, this may be a read error. V is TRBV28 and J is TRBJ2-7; D is ambiguous. Germline V gene lookup returns CDR1 MDHEN and CDR2 SYDVKM. Trimming stripped 7 bases from V and 4 bases from J, with 20 bases between. The CDR3 is 15 residues long. CDR3 protein: CASTSYAASRYEQYF. The CDR3 region has the DNA TGTGCCAGCACTTCTTACGCTGCGTCGAGGTACGAGCAGTACTTC.

By share, this clonotype ranks as medium-sized. The chain employs TRBV11-2 and TRBJ2-5, with 11 bases matching TRBD1. This CDR3 region has 14 residues. The V and J ends lost 5 bases and 5 bases, in that order; junction bases with no gene match: 4. Germline CDR1 and CDR2: SGHAT and FQNNGV. Here the CDR3 reads CASSRGTGGETQYF. The CDR3 DNA reads TGTGCCAGCAGCCGAGGGACAGGGGGTGAGACCCAGTACTTC. The variable domain in full, with the rest retrieved from reference TRBV11-2 and TRBJ2-5, is EAGVAQSPRYKIIEKRQSVAFWCNPISGHATLYWYQQILGQGPKLLIQFQNNGVVDDSQLPKDRFSAERLKGVDSTLKIQPAKLEDSAVYLCASSRGTGGETQYFGPGTRLLVL.

About this clonotype: The final CDR3 position lacks the conserved phenylalanine or tryptophan, pointing to a likely read error. CDR3 loop: CASSLGTGERETQYI. The CDR3 nucleotides are TGTGCCAGCAGCCTCGGGACAGGGGAAAGAGAGACCCAGTACATC. This rearrangement joins TRBV11-3 to TRBJ2-5, with TRBD1 identical over 10 bases. V lost 5 bases to trimming and J lost 4 bases; unmatched junction nucleotides: 7. Germline CDR1 reads SGHNT; CDR2 reads YENEEA. The CDR3 totals 15 residues.